Listed below are T cell receptor beta chains from one sample, sequenced in a study of blood T cell repertoires in COVID-19. Sequencing was performed with immunoSEQ multiplex PCR; in TCRdb, only in-frame clones are kept and a portion is missing. The sample shows roughly 230,000 clones, about 87% of them seen only once. The sample taken for sequencing was peripheral blood. These receptors were obtained from a man aged 65 to 85 with acute or convalescent COVID-19. Each CDR3 is given with its conserved first and last residue. The D gene is left open where the match is weak. Only some rows state a clone size, as once, few, many or a class for expanded clones.

d_call: TRBD1
clone_size: -
v_call: TRBV18
j_call: TRBJ1-5
cdr3_nt: TGTGCCAGCTCACCGGGGGCAGGGGGCGGACTAAATCAGCCCCAGCATTTT
cdr3_aa: CASSPGAGGGLNQPQHF

d_call: -
clone_size: -
v_call: TRBV5-1
j_call: TRBJ1-1
cdr3_nt: TGCGCCAGCAGCGGGGGGACTTTAAAGGCTGGGGCTTTCTTT
cdr3_aa: CASSGGTLKAGAFF

d_call: -
clone_size: -
v_call: TRBV6-5
j_call: TRBJ2-5
cdr3_nt: TGTGCCAGCAGCTTGTTCTCGGGGATCGAGACCCAGTACTTC
cdr3_aa: CASSLFSGIETQYF

d_call: TRBD2
clone_size: -
v_call: TRBV5-1
j_call: TRBJ2-3
cdr3_nt: TGCGCCAGCAGTTACGGGAGGGCCACAGATACGCAGTATTTT
cdr3_aa: CASSYGRATDTQYF

d_call: TRBD1
clone_size: -
v_call: TRBV28
j_call: TRBJ1-2
cdr3_nt: TGTGCCAGCAGTCCCCTCCGGCAGGGGGCTGGTGGCTACACCTTC
cdr3_aa: CASSPLRQGAGGYTF

d_call: -
clone_size: few
v_call: TRBV7-6
j_call: TRBJ2-1
cdr3_nt: TGTGCCAGCACCCAGGGTACTCAGGACCATGAGCAGTTCTTC
cdr3_aa: CASTQGTQDHEQFF

d_call: -
clone_size: -
v_call: TRBV4-1
j_call: TRBJ1-2
cdr3_nt: TGCGCCAGCAGCCAAGAGGAGGGGTATGGCTACACCTTC
cdr3_aa: CASSQEEGYGYTF

d_call: -
clone_size: -
v_call: TRBV30
j_call: TRBJ1-3
cdr3_nt: TGTGCCTGGAAAAAGAGCTCTGGAAACACCATATATTTT
cdr3_aa: CAWKKSSGNTIYF

d_call: -
clone_size: -
v_call: TRBV6-5
j_call: TRBJ2-3
cdr3_nt: TGTGCCAGCAGCCTCGACCCCCGGAACAGAGATACGCAGTATTTT
cdr3_aa: CASSLDPRNRDTQYF

d_call: TRBD2
clone_size: -
v_call: TRBV5-1
j_call: TRBJ2-3
cdr3_nt: TGCGCCAGCAGCTTGTGGTCTAGCGGGAACCAAGATACGCAGTATTTT
cdr3_aa: CASSLWSSGNQDTQYF

d_call: TRBD2
clone_size: once
v_call: TRBV7-3
j_call: TRBJ2-1
cdr3_nt: TGTGCCAGCAGCCCCACCCGGGGGGGTTACAATGAGCAGTTCTTC
cdr3_aa: CASSPTRGGYNEQFF

d_call: TRBD2
clone_size: -
v_call: TRBV28
j_call: TRBJ2-7
cdr3_nt: TGTGCCAGCAGCTCCCCGGCTAGCGGGAGCTACGAGCAGTACTTC
cdr3_aa: CASSSPASGSYEQYF

d_call: TRBD2
clone_size: -
v_call: TRBV10-3
j_call: TRBJ2-3
cdr3_nt: TGTGCCATCAGTGGGTTAGCGGGAGGGCTTGATACGCAGTATTTT
cdr3_aa: CAISGLAGGLDTQYF

d_call: TRBD2
clone_size: -
v_call: TRBV7-7
j_call: TRBJ2-5
cdr3_nt: TGTGCTAGCAGCTTAGAGGGACTAGCGGGAGAGACCCAGTACTTC
cdr3_aa: CASSLEGLAGETQYF

d_call: -
clone_size: -
v_call: TRBV2
j_call: TRBJ2-1
cdr3_nt: TGTGCCAGCAGTCGCAACTACCAAAAGAGCGGTGAGCAGTTCTTC
cdr3_aa: CASSRNYQKSGEQFF

d_call: -
clone_size: -
v_call: TRBV12-3/TRBV12-4
j_call: TRBJ2-7
cdr3_nt: TGTGCCAGCAGTCACTTAGTGGGGGGGCAGTACTTC
cdr3_aa: CASSHLVGGQYF

d_call: TRBD2
clone_size: few
v_call: TRBV10-3
j_call: TRBJ2-2
cdr3_nt: TGTGCCATCAGTGACCGGACTAGCGGTAACACCGGGGAGCTGTTTTTT
cdr3_aa: CAISDRTSGNTGELFF

d_call: TRBD2
clone_size: -
v_call: TRBV19
j_call: TRBJ2-1
cdr3_nt: TGTGCCAGTAGTGGACTAGCGGGAACCAAGAGCTCCTACAATGAGCAGTTCTTC
cdr3_aa: CASSGLAGTKSSYNEQFF

d_call: -
clone_size: -
v_call: TRBV6-2/TRBV6-3
j_call: TRBJ1-2
cdr3_nt: TGTGCCAGCAGTTCTAGCTATGGCTACACCTTC
cdr3_aa: CASSSSYGYTF

d_call: TRBD1
clone_size: -
v_call: TRBV19
j_call: TRBJ2-7
cdr3_nt: TGTGCCAGTAGTACTGTTGAGGCCGGGACAGGGAACGAGCAGTACTTC
cdr3_aa: CASSTVEAGTGNEQYF

d_call: TRBD1
clone_size: -
v_call: TRBV2
j_call: TRBJ2-1
cdr3_nt: TGTGCCAGCAGGAGGGACAGAAACAATGAGCAGTTCTTC
cdr3_aa: CASRRDRNNEQFF

d_call: -
clone_size: -
v_call: TRBV19
j_call: TRBJ1-5
cdr3_nt: TGTGCCAGTAGTATTTCAGGGCTCAATCAGCCCCAGCATTTT
cdr3_aa: CASSISGLNQPQHF

d_call: -
clone_size: -
v_call: TRBV19
j_call: TRBJ1-4
cdr3_nt: TGTGCCAGTAGTATGCAGGTTTTTAGTGAAAAACTGTTTTTT
cdr3_aa: CASSMQVFSEKLFF

d_call: -
clone_size: -
v_call: TRBV5-5
j_call: TRBJ1-4
cdr3_nt: TGTGCCAGCAGCTCGGAGTGGACTAATGAAAAACTGTTTTTT
cdr3_aa: CASSSEWTNEKLFF